A selection of T cell receptor beta chains follows, all from one sample in a study of shared clonotypes between healthy human individuals. Sequenced by immunoSEQ multiplex PCR; TCRdb stores in-frame clones only, minus some. Among hundreds of thousands of clones listed, roughly three quarters were seen once. The sample comprised PBMCs. Source of these receptors: a woman in her 40s in good health. Some clones in this sample may be carry-over from other donors' samples. The CDR3 runs from the conserved cysteine through the conserved F or W. Each record gives: V gene, clone size, D gene, J gene, CDR3 DNA, CDR3 protein. D genes are given only for firm matches. The size of a clone is reported for some rows only, either as once, few or many, or as a class for expanded clones.

TRBV30	NA	NA	TRBJ1-5	TGTGCCTGGAGTGTCCCGCGTACGGGGAGCAATCAGCCCCAGCATTTT	CAWSVPRTGSNQPQHF
TRBV7-8	NA	NA	TRBJ2-3	TGTGCCAGCAGCTCAGCCGCAGATACGCAGTATTTT	CASSSAADTQYF
TRBV7-3	few	TRBD2	TRBJ2-2	TGTGCCAGCAGCTTATGGGCTAGCGGAAAGACCGGGGAGCTGTTTTTT	CASSLWASGKTGELFF
TRBV29-1	NA	NA	TRBJ2-5	TGCAGCGCCAAAGGAGGGGCCCAAGAGACCCAGTACTTC	CSAKGGAQETQYF
TRBV29-1	once	NA	TRBJ2-7	TGCAGCGTTGAAGGAGGTGTCGGGGACCCGAGCTCCTACGAGCAGTACTTC	CSVEGGVGDPSSYEQYF
TRBV29-1	NA	TRBD2	TRBJ2-5	TGCAGCGTTGACGGCCTAGCGGTAAGGCAAGAGACCCAGTACTTC	CSVDGLAVRQETQYF
TRBV7-3	few	TRBD1	TRBJ2-2	TGTGCCAGCAGCTGGACAGGGGGCGCGGCCGGGGAGCTGTTTTTT	CASSWTGGAAGELFF
TRBV11-2	NA	TRBD2	TRBJ2-1	TGTGCCAGCAGCCAGGGACTAGCGGGAGATGAGCAGTTCTTC	CASSQGLAGDEQFF
TRBV9	NA	NA	TRBJ1-2	TGTGCCAGCAGCGGCTCAGCAGGGGCCTATGGCTACACCTTC	CASSGSAGAYGYTF
TRBV29-1	NA	NA	TRBJ1-4	TGCAGCGTTGAAGGGGCGGGTAATGAAAAACTGTTTTTT	CSVEGAGNEKLFF
TRBV4-1	NA	NA	TRBJ2-5	TGCGCCAGCAGCCGCGGGACGGGCCTAGAGCAGTACTTC	CASSRGTGLEQYF
TRBV28	NA	TRBD2	TRBJ2-7	TGTGCCAGCACCCCCTTAGCGGGAGTGTACGAGCAGTACTTC	CASTPLAGVYEQYF
TRBV15	many	NA	TRBJ1-3	TGTGCCACCAGCAGAGATCGTGGCTTCTCTGGAAACACCATATATTTT	CATSRDRGFSGNTIYF
TRBV14	NA	NA	TRBJ2-7	TGTGCCAGCAGCCCCACACAGGGTTCCCGTACCTACGAGCAGTACTTC	CASSPTQGSRTYEQYF
TRBV30	NA	NA	TRBJ2-7	TGTGCCTGGATGACGTCCTACGAGCAGTACTTC	CAWMTSYEQYF
TRBV6-5	NA	TRBD1	TRBJ2-5	TGTGCCAGTGGGACAGTAGAGACCCAGTACTTC	CASGTVETQYF
TRBV28	NA	NA	TRBJ2-2	TGTGCCAGCAGTTTAAGAGGGGGGCCCGGGGAGCTGTTTTTT	CASSLRGGPGELFF
TRBV19	NA	TRBD1	TRBJ2-7	TGTGCCAGTAGTGACAGGGGGCAACACTACGAGCAGTACTTC	CASSDRGQHYEQYF
TRBV6-6	NA	TRBD2	TRBJ2-1	TGTGCCATAGGACTAGCGGGCCTATACAATGAGCAGTTCTTC	CAIGLAGLYNEQFF
TRBV28	NA	NA	TRBJ1-1	TGTGCCAGCAGTTTAAGCACTGAAGCTTTCTTT	CASSLSTEAFF
TRBV28	many	NA	TRBJ1-2	TGTGCCAGCAGTTTATGGCGAGACAGCTATGGCTACACCTTC	CASSLWRDSYGYTF
TRBV5-8	NA	NA	TRBJ2-6	TGTGCCAGCAGCTTTATGCGTGCGGGGGCCAACGTCCTGACTTTC	CASSFMRAGANVLTF
TRBV29-1	NA	TRBD1	TRBJ2-7	TGCAGCGGGCAGGGGGCTCACGAGCAGTACTTC	CSGQGAHEQYF
TRBV27	NA	TRBD2	TRBJ2-3	TGTGCCAGCAGTTTATATAGCGGGAGAACAGATACGCAGTATTTT	CASSLYSGRTDTQYF
TRBV28	NA	TRBD1	TRBJ1-2	TGTGCCAGCAGTTTTGTGGGCCAGGGGGACTATGGCTACACCTTC	CASSFVGQGDYGYTF
TRBV4-2	NA	NA	TRBJ2-1	TGTGCCAGCAGCCAAAACCGCAATGAGCAGTTCTTC	CASSQNRNEQFF
TRBV4-1	NA	TRBD2	TRBJ2-7	TGCGCCAGCAGCCAGGGACGCTTTAGCGGGAGCTCCTACGAGCAGTACTTC	CASSQGRFSGSSYEQYF
TRBV29-1	few	TRBD2	TRBJ2-7	TGCAGCGTTGGGCGTAGCGGGAGTGGAGAGCAGTACTTC	CSVGRSGSGEQYF
TRBV9	NA	TRBD2	TRBJ2-1	TGTGCCAGCAGCGTAGAAGGGACTAGGGGCAATGAGCAGTTCTTC	CASSVEGTRGNEQFF
TRBV7-2	NA	NA	TRBJ2-2	TGTGCCAGCAGCTTAGGATCGTCCGAGAACACCGGGGAGCTGTTTTTT	CASSLGSSENTGELFF
TRBV5-1	NA	TRBD2	TRBJ2-1	TGCGCCAGCAGCTTGACGGGGGGAGCCTACAATGAGCAGTTCTTC	CASSLTGGAYNEQFF
TRBV30	NA	NA	TRBJ2-1	TGTGCCTGGGGTGGGGCTAGCTGGGTCTTC	CAWGGASWVF
TRBV4-1	NA	NA	TRBJ2-7	TGCGCCAGCAGCCAAGGATGGACAGCAAGCTCCTACGAGCAGTACTTC	CASSQGWTASSYEQYF
TRBV5-6	many	NA	TRBJ2-2	TGTGCCAGCAGCTTGAGGACAACGAACACCGGGGAGCTGTTTTTT	CASSLRTTNTGELFF
TRBV18	NA	NA	TRBJ1-5	TGTGCCAGCTCACCTGAATGGGATCAGCCCCAGCATTTT	CASSPEWDQPQHF